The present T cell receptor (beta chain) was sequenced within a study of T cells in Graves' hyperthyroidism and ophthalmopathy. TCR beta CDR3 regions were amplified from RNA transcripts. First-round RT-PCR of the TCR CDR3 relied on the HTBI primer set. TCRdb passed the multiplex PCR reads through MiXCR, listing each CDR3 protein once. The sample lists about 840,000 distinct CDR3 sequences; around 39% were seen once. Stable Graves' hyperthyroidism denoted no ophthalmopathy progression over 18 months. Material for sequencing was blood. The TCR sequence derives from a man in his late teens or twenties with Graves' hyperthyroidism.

This chain's CDR3 is CSVVAGSTDTQYF. The CDR3, as DNA: TGCAGCGTTGTTGCAGGTAGCACAGATACGCAGTATTTT. The chain employs TRBV29-1 and TRBJ2-3; unclear D gene. The CDR3 consists of 13 residues. Trimming pared 4 bases from V and 0 bases from J, leaving 8 bases between. CDR1 is SQVTM, CDR2 ANQGSEA, per germline.